The present TCR beta chain was sequenced within a study of cytomegalovirus exposure and HLA in healthy donors. CDR3 length: 14 amino acids. Germline CDR1 reads LNHDA; CDR2 reads SQIVND (reference sequence). Trimming took off 2 bases at V and 4 bases at J, with 10 bases between the two ends. Turning to this clone: Its antigen is undetermined.

General study points: As immune exposure information, only CMV serostatus was available. Cytomegalovirus-associated TCR beta chains were listed, numbering around 150. Presence/absence analyses treated sequencing depth as roughly uniform across donors. Judged likely to be a sequencing artifact was a cluster of highly shared sequence variants.

Primers included in the PCR were 60 Vbeta and 13 Jbeta primers. The table came from immunoSEQ multiplex PCR; TCRdb's copy has only in-frame clones and leaves some out. The table records fewer than 150,000 clones, roughly 85% of them present only once. The sample was PBMCs. This TCR came from a woman in her twenties or thirties in good health and CMV-seropositive. The rearrangement joins TRBV19 to TRBJ2-3, with D tentatively TRBD1 (6 bases). The CDR3 loop is CASSILDSSDTQYF. The CDR3 region has the DNA TGTGCCAGTAGTATACTGGACAGCTCAGATACGCAGTATTTT.